The 26 T cell receptor beta chains below all came from one sample that was sequenced in a study of cytomegalovirus exposure and HLA in healthy donors. Sequencing was performed with immunoSEQ multiplex PCR; in TCRdb, only in-frame clones are kept and a portion is missing. This table has 220,000 or so clones, under 95% appearing once. The sequencing input was PBMCs. All receptors derive from a woman younger than 35 in good health and CMV-seronegative.

The genes are TRBV19 and TRBJ2-1, with D maybe TRBD1 (6 bases). The CDR3 is 15 residues long. Germline V gene sequence: CDR1 LNHDA, CDR2 SQIVND (reference sequence). Trimming removed 6 bases at V and 5 bases at J, with 17 bases between. The CDR3 sequence is CASRIGTKGDNEQFF. The CDR3 DNA sequence: TGTGCCAGTAGGATCGGGACAAAAGGGGACAATGAGCAGTTCTTC.

This clone appeared a single time. This chain uses TRBV30 with TRBJ2-7, with 8 bases fitting TRBD1. CDR1 is GTSNPN and CDR2 is SVGIG in the germline V gene (reference sequence). CDR3 length equals 13 residues. V shed 5 bases and J 1 base; nucleotides not matched to a gene: 4. The CDR3 DNA follows: TGTGCCTGGGGGACAGGCAATTCCTACGAGCAGTACTTC. It translates to CAWGTGNSYEQYF.

The chain combines TRBV25-1 with TRBJ1-5; unclear D gene. From germline, CDR1 is MGHDK and CDR2 SYGVNS. The CDR3 is made up of 13 amino acids. The germline V and J ends were trimmed by 6 bases and 5 bases, with 11 bases remaining between them. For the CDR3, the DNA is TGTGCCAGCAGCCACGGGGTGGATCAGCCCCAGCATTTT. It is translated as CASSHGVDQPQHF.

The chain carries TRBV11-3 and TRBJ2-1; 7 bases are a match to TRBD1. V lost 3 bases and J lost 2; bases outside the gene matches: 4. This CDR3 region has 15 residues. Per the germline V gene, CDR1 is SGHNT and CDR2 is YENEEA. CDR3 residues: CASSLEGGPYNEQFF. The DNA for the CDR3 is TGTGCCAGCAGCTTGGAAGGGGGCCCCTACAATGAGCAGTTCTTC.

The chain carries TRBV10-2 and TRBJ2-7; 11 nucleotides align to TRBD2. V shed 1 base, J shed 4 bases, and the junction held 6 bases outside the gene matches. Germline assignment: CDR1 WSHSY and CDR2 SAAADI. The CDR3 is 16 residues long. CDR3 sequence (DNA): TGCGCCAGCAGTGAGTTTCTAGCGGGAGGCCAATACGAGCAGTACTTC. Translated, it gives CASSEFLAGGQYEQYF.

The chain links TRBV27 to TRBJ2-7; 7 bases line up with TRBD2. Germline values: CDR1 MNHEY, CDR2 SMNVEV (reference sequence). The CDR3 spans 14 residues. With V trimmed by 6 bases and J by 3 bases, 8 bases remained unmatched. The CDR3 DNA sequence: TGTGCCAGCAGCCCTGGGGGGGGTTTCTACGAGCAGTACTTC. Translating gives CASSPGGGFYEQYF.

The chain has TRBV6-1 and TRBJ1-4; D is uncertain. This CDR3 spans 13 amino acids. The V end was cut by 8 bases, the J end by 0 bases, with 7 bases between. The germline gives CDR1 MNHNS, CDR2 SASEGT. CDR3: CASAPTTNEKLFF. As DNA, the CDR3 is TGTGCCAGCGCTCCTACAACTAATGAAAAACTGTTTTTT.

The V call is TRBV27, the J call TRBJ2-6; D not certain. Germline-derived CDR1 and CDR2 are MNHEY and SMNVEV (reference sequence). Trimming stripped 6 bases from V and 0 bases from J, with 18 bases between. The CDR3 is 18 amino acids. The CDR3 DNA reads as TGTGCCAGCAGCGATCTGGGCAACCAGTTCTCTGGGGCCAACGTCCTGACTTTC. This encodes CASSDLGNQFSGANVLTF.

This sequence joins TRBV9 and TRBJ1-1; 7 nucleotides line up with TRBD1. CDR1 is SGDLS, CDR2 YYNGEE, per germline. J gave up 6 bases and V 4 bases, and 9 bases lay outside the gene matches. The CDR3 runs to 14 residues. In nucleotides, the CDR3 is TGTGCCAGCAGCTCCGGGACAGAACGTCCTGAAGCTTTCTTT. Encoded protein: CASSSGTERPEAFF.

CDR3 protein: CASSARSRGRETQYF. CDR3 nucleotide sequence: TGTGCCAGCAGCGCCAGATCTAGGGGCCGGGAGACCCAGTACTTC. The chain uses TRBV7-9 and TRBJ2-5, with D maybe TRBD1 (5 bases). The CDR3 totals 15 residues. Trimming left V 5 bases short and J 5 bases short, with 18 bases between. CDR1 and CDR2 (germline): SEHNR, FQNEAQ (reference sequence).

The chain links TRBV5-1 to TRBJ2-1, with 15 positions matching TRBD2. The CDR3 has 15 residues. CDR1 is SGHRS and CDR2 is YFSETQ in the germline V gene. Trimming cost V 3 bases and J 8 bases; bases outside gene matches: 3. The CDR3 coding sequence is TGCGCCAGCAGCTGGGGACTAGCGGGAGGCGATGAGCAGTTCTTC. It specifies CASSWGLAGGDEQFF. The full variable domain, completed using reference TRBV5-1 and TRBJ2-1, is KAGVTQTPRYLIKTRGQQVTLSCSPISGHRSVSWYQQTPGQGLQFLFEYFSETQRNKGNFPGRFSGRQFSNSRSEMNVSTLELGDSALYLCASSWGLAGGDEQFFGPGTRLTVL.

This chain connects TRBV5-6 to TRBJ1-4; D is unresolved. The CDR3 loop spans 13 amino acids. The V and J ends lost 4 bases and 8 bases respectively, with 12 bases between them. The germline V gene has CDR1 SGHDT and CDR2 YYEEEE. Here the CDR3 DNA reads TGTGCCAGCAGCATTTCCCGCGGGGAAAAACTGTTTTTT. Its protein product is CASSISRGEKLFF.

CDR3 amino acids: CASSRTIDSQNGYTF. The CDR3 DNA is TGCGCCAGCAGCAGGACTATAGACAGTCAGAATGGCTACACCTTC. The genes are TRBV5-1 and TRBJ1-2, with a possible D match to TRBD1 (5 bases). Germline V gene lookup returns CDR1 SGHRS and CDR2 YFSETQ. V dropped 4 bases and J dropped 6 bases, with 19 bases sitting between them. CDR3 length: 15 amino acids. The full variable domain, rest sourced from reference TRBV5-1 and TRBJ1-2, is KAGVTQTPRYLIKTRGQQVTLSCSPISGHRSVSWYQQTPGQGLQFLFEYFSETQRNKGNFPGRFSGRQFSNSRSEMNVSTLELGDSALYLCASSRTIDSQNGYTFGSGTRLTVV.

Remarks on this clone: Distinct nucleotide sequences in the sample also encode this CDR3. The chain employs TRBV5-1 and TRBJ1-1, with D hard to call. Germline-derived CDR1 and CDR2 are SGHRS and YFSETQ. This CDR3 has 13 residues. The V and J ends lost 4 bases and 1 base respectively, with 8 bases between them. CDR3 sequence reads: CASSLPGNTEAFF. In DNA form, the CDR3 reads TGCGCCAGCAGCCTCCCGGGGAACACTGAAGCTTTCTTT.

The chain joins TRBV6-5 to TRBJ2-3, with D perhaps TRBD1 (6 bases). Germline lookup yields CDR1 MNHEY and CDR2 SVGAGI. The CDR3 is 16 residues long. Trimming stripped 2 bases from V and 2 bases from J, with 14 bases between. Here the CDR3 reads CASSYGGSTPTDTQYF. CDR3 in DNA: TGTGCCAGCAGTTACGGGGGCTCTACGCCCACAGATACGCAGTATTTT.

The rearrangement joins TRBV5-1 to TRBJ1-2; D not resolved. Per the germline V gene, CDR1 is SGHRS and CDR2 is YFSETQ. The CDR3 extends over 15 amino acids. V shed 0 bases and J shed 5 bases, with 14 bases lying between them. CDR3: CASSLGRRPLYGYTF. Here the CDR3 DNA reads TGCGCCAGCAGCTTGGGGAGACGGCCCCTATATGGCTACACCTTC. The full variable domain, rest sourced from reference TRBV5-1 and TRBJ1-2, is KAGVTQTPRYLIKTRGQQVTLSCSPISGHRSVSWYQQTPGQGLQFLFEYFSETQRNKGNFPGRFSGRQFSNSRSEMNVSTLELGDSALYLCASSLGRRPLYGYTFGSGTRLTVV.

About this clone itself: The sample contains more than one DNA sequence encoding this CDR3. V usage is TRBV5-1 and J usage is TRBJ2-3; the match to TRBD2 covers 9 bases. Germline V CDR1 and CDR2: SGHRS, YFSETQ. With 0 bases clipped from V and 0 bases from J, the junction kept 2 bases outside the gene matches. The CDR3 contains 16 residues. The CDR3 DNA follows: TGCGCCAGCAGCTTGGTCACTAGCGGGAGCACAGATACGCAGTATTTT. This codes for CASSLVTSGSTDTQYF.

This clone was picked up one time. The rearrangement joins TRBV29-1 to TRBJ1-1, with a possible D match to TRBD1 (6 bases). V gave up 3 bases and J gave up 6 bases, with 17 bases separating them. Germline CDR1 reads SQVTM; CDR2 reads ANQGSEA. This CDR3 comprises 14 residues. CDR3 nucleotide sequence: TGCAGCGTTGAGGTAGGGGGAGCGAGGTCTGAAGCTTTCTTT. Its protein product is CSVEVGGARSEAFF.

The rearrangement links TRBV27 to TRBJ2-1, with TRBD2 matching 10 bases. Germline V gene data show CDR1 as MNHEY and CDR2 as SMNVEV (reference sequence). J was trimmed by 4 bases and V by 7 bases; bases with no gene match: 10. The length of the CDR3 is 16 residues. The CDR3 DNA follows: TGTGCCAGCATTTCTGGTACTAGCGGGAAATACAATGAGCAGTTCTTC. It yields the protein CASISGTSGKYNEQFF.

The V and J genes are TRBV9 and TRBJ1-2; 9 bases are a match to TRBD1. Germline CDR1 and CDR2: SGDLS and YYNGEE. The V and J ends lost 3 bases and 7 bases, in that order; junction bases with no gene match: 13. CDR3 length: 16 residues. The CDR3 here is CASSAEVTGGEFGYTF. The CDR3 bases are TGTGCCAGCAGCGCAGAGGTCACAGGGGGCGAATTTGGCTACACCTTC.

This chain links TRBV6-5 with TRBJ1-5; D not resolved. The V and J ends lost 6 bases and 1 base respectively, with 10 bases between them. Per germline, CDR1 MNHEY and CDR2 SVGAGI. There are 14 residues in the CDR3. The CDR3 DNA is TGTGCCAGCAGCAACCGACACAGCAATCAGCCCCAGCATTTT. It encodes CASSNRHSNQPQHF.

This rearrangement joins TRBV27 to TRBJ1-2, with a possible D match to TRBD1 (6 bases). Germline lookup yields CDR1 MNHEY and CDR2 SMNVEV (reference sequence). The CDR3 extends over 14 amino acids. V lost 3 bases, J lost 0 bases, and 8 bases lay in between. CDR3 bases: TGTGCCAGCAGTTTGAAGGGGGCTAACTATGGCTACACCTTC. This translates into CASSLKGANYGYTF.

The chain couples TRBV5-8 to TRBJ1-1; D uncertain. Deletions cut 0 bases from V and 4 bases from J, with 13 bases between. The CDR3 extends over 15 amino acids. The germline V gene has CDR1 SGHTS and CDR2 YDEGEE. CDR3: CASSLGAGGATEAFF. The CDR3 nucleotides are TGTGCCAGCAGCTTGGGGGCCGGAGGAGCCACTGAAGCTTTCTTT.

V gene TRBV5-1 combines with J gene TRBJ2-1; 9 nucleotides agree with TRBD2. The V and J ends lost 4 bases and 7 bases, in that order; junction bases with no gene match: 15. The germline CDR1 and CDR2 sequences are SGHRS and YFSETQ. The CDR3 covers 17 residues. The CDR3 DNA is TGCGCCAGCAGCCCGGCTCCTATAGCGGGAGCAAGGAATGAGCAGTTCTTC. It codes for CASSPAPIAGARNEQFF.

The chain recombines TRBV28 with TRBJ2-3; TRBD2 matches at 11 bases. The CDR3 is 21 amino acids. Germline CDR1 MDHEN, CDR2 SYDVKM. The V segment lost 4 bases and the J segment 3 bases; nucleotides outside the gene matches: 21. CDR3 protein: CASSSPSNPQTSGSLTDTQYF. CDR3 bases: TGTGCCAGCAGTTCACCTTCTAACCCCCAAACTAGCGGGAGCTTAACAGATACGCAGTATTTT.

V and J are TRBV29-1 and TRBJ1-1; D remains unclear. Germline V CDR1 and CDR2: SQVTM, ANQGSEA. Deletions cut 4 bases from V and 0 bases from J, with 12 bases between. The CDR3 is 14 amino acids. The CDR3 coding sequence is TGCAGCGTTGGGTCGAGTGCTATGAACACTGAAGCTTTCTTT. It specifies CSVGSSAMNTEAFF. The full variable domain, with the rest looked up from reference TRBV29-1 and TRBJ1-1, is SAVISQKPSRDICQRGTSLTIQCQVDSQVTMMFWYRQQPGQSLTLIATANQGSEATYESGFVIDKFPISRPNLTFSTLTVSNMSPEDSSIYLCSVGSSAMNTEAFFGQGTRLTVV.